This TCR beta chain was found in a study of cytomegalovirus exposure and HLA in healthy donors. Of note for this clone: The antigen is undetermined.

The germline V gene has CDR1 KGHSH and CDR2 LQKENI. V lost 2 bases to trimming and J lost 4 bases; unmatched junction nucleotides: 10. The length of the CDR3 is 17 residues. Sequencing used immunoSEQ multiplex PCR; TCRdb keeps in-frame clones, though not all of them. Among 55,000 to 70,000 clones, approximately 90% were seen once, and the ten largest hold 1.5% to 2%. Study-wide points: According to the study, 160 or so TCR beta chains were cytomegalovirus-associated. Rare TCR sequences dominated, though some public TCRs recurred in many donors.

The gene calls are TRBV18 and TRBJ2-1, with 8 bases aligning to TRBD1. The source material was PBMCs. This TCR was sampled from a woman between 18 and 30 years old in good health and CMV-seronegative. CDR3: CASSPERFGQGYNEQFF. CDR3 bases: TGTGCCAGCTCACCAGAACGCTTTGGACAGGGTTACAATGAGCAGTTCTTC.